Following are 28 T cell receptor beta chains from one sample sequenced in a study of blood T cells in healthy people across ages. A second 7 to 11 cycle PCR used barcoded and J-beta primers. TCRdb reprocessed the 5' RACE reads via MiXCR and lists one record per CDR3 protein. The sample has 1.5 million or so distinct CDR3 sequences, approximately 38% seen once; the top ten hold 7.9%. Specimen: blood. The origin of the receptors is a woman between 18 and 29 years old in good health.

This clonotype was observed a handful of times. The rearrangement joins TRBV4-1 to TRBJ1-5; TRBD1 might be the D (5 bases). Trimming stripped 0 bases from V and 0 bases from J, with 15 bases between. This CDR3 comprises 18 residues. Per germline, CDR1 MGHRA and CDR2 YSYEKL. In DNA, the CDR3 is TGCGCCAGCAGCCAAGAGGGGCGCGGACGGTATAGCAATCAGCCCCAGCATTTT. It is translated as CASSQEGRGRYSNQPQHF.

There are a few counts of this clonotype. V usage is TRBV5-1 and J usage is TRBJ1-1; TRBD1 matches 11 bases. CDR1 is SGHRS and CDR2 is YFSETQ in the germline V gene. The CDR3 has 15 residues. V was pared by 4 bases and J by 7 bases, with 9 bases of the junction left unmatched. The CDR3 region has the DNA TGCGCCAGCAGCGTCTACGGGACAGGGGGATTTGAAGCTTTCTTT. This gives the protein CASSVYGTGGFEAFF.

The V gene is TRBV10-3, the J gene TRBJ2-1; 10 positions match TRBD2. The CDR3 extends over 17 amino acids. The germline CDR1 and CDR2 sequences are ENHRY and SYGVKD. Trimming took 0 bases from V and 2 from J; bases not matched to a gene: 4. For the CDR3, the DNA is TGTGCCATCAGTGAGTCAGCTAGCGGGAGTGCCTACAATGAGCAGTTCTTC. The encoded protein is CAISESASGSAYNEQFF.

The rearrangement joins TRBV4-1 to TRBJ1-5, with D maybe TRBD1 (5 bases). Germline loops: CDR1 MGHRA, CDR2 YSYEKL. The CDR3 consists of 15 residues. The germline V and J ends were trimmed by 0 bases and 5 bases, with 11 bases remaining between them. The CDR3 loop is CASSQDPAGYQPQHF. Written as DNA, the CDR3 is TGCGCCAGCAGCCAAGATCCGGCAGGGTATCAGCCCCAGCATTTT.

This clonotype was detected only a few times. The chain employs TRBV29-1 and TRBJ1-2; D not certain. The CDR3 contains 12 residues. With 3 bases removed from V and 6 bases from J, the gap between germline ends came to 11 bases. The germline V gene has CDR1 SQVTM and CDR2 ANQGSEA. Here the CDR3 reads CSVEGQYDGYTF. The DNA of the CDR3 is TGCAGCGTTGAGGGCCAGTATGATGGCTACACCTTC.

This clonotype was seen more than once but under ten times. This chain links TRBV28 with TRBJ1-5; a weak D match, TRBD1 (5 bases). Trimming took 6 bases from V and 2 from J, leaving 14 bases between them. Germline CDR1 is MDHEN and CDR2 is SYDVKM. CDR3 length equals 15 residues. This chain's CDR3 is CASRSWGVGNQPQHF. The CDR3 DNA reads as TGTGCCAGCAGATCATGGGGGGTGGGCAATCAGCCCCAGCATTTT. The full variable domain, with the rest looked up from reference TRBV28 and TRBJ1-5, is DVKVTQSSRYLVKRTGEKVFLECVQDMDHENMFWYRQDPGLGLRLIYFSYDVKMKEKGDIPEGYSVSREKKERFSLILESASTNQTSMYLCASRSWGVGNQPQHFGDGTRLSIL.

This clonotype was recorded a few times. The chain is built from TRBV20-1 and TRBJ2-7; D unclear. The germline V and J ends were trimmed by 1 base and 7 bases, with 17 bases remaining between them. This CDR3 spans 14 amino acids. Germline V gene sequence: CDR1 DFQATT, CDR2 SNEGSKA (reference sequence). The CDR3 is CSARAGLNVGEQYF. CDR3 DNA sequence: TGCAGTGCTAGAGCGGGCCTCAACGTCGGGGAGCAGTACTTC.

A remark on this clonotype: A read error may produce the germline difference seen at one junction end. The chain links TRBV4-3 to TRBJ1-1; 7 bases map to TRBD1. Germline V CDR1 and CDR2: LGHNA, YSLEER. The CDR3 consists of 14 residues. The CDR3: CAGSQRTGMGEAFF. The CDR3 nucleotides read TGCGCCGGCAGCCAGAGGACAGGAATGGGTGAAGCTTTCTTT.

This chain joins TRBV2 and TRBJ1-6, with TRBD1 as a possible D gene (6 bases). This CDR3 contains 16 residues. V was shortened by 3 bases and J by 0 bases, with 9 bases between the two germline ends. The V gene's germline CDR1 is SNHLY and CDR2 FYNNEI. The CDR3 is CASSDRGPSYNSPLHF. The CDR3 nucleotides are TGTGCCAGCAGTGATCGGGGGCCCTCCTATAATTCACCCCTCCACTTT. Combining the CDR3 with reference TRBV2 and TRBJ1-6 gives the whole variable domain EPEVTQTPSHQVTQMGQEVILRCVPISNHLYFYWYRQILGQKVEFLVSFYNNEISEKSEIFDDQFSVERPDGSNFTLKIRSTKLEDSAMYFCASSDRGPSYNSPLHFGNGTRLTVT.

This clonotype has only a few counts. The CDR3 is CASSQTYGYAREQYF. The CDR3 DNA reads as TGCGCCAGCAGCCAAACCTATGGGTATGCTCGCGAGCAGTACTTC. This chain connects TRBV4-1 to TRBJ2-5; D unclear. The assigned J gene may be wrong: the sequence end matches TRBJ2-7 better. This CDR3 contains 15 residues. CDR1 is MGHRA, CDR2 YSYEKL, per germline.

This clonotype was found a few times. The rearrangement joins TRBV9 to TRBJ1-1; D perhaps matches TRBD1 (5 bases). The V gene's germline CDR1 is SGDLS and CDR2 YYNGEE. V dropped 4 bases and J dropped 4 bases, with 17 bases sitting between them. This CDR3 is built from 15 residues. CDR3 coding DNA: TGTGCCAGCAGCCCAATCGGGGGTCAGGGCACTGAAGCTTTCTTT. Its protein is CASSPIGGQGTEAFF.

This clonotype was counted a few times. This chain joins TRBV15 and TRBJ1-1, with D possibly being TRBD1 (6 bases). The CDR3 totals 13 residues. CDR1 and CDR2 (germline): LNHNV, YYDKDF (reference sequence). Trimming left V 6 bases short and J 1 base short, with 9 bases between. The CDR3 DNA sequence: TGTGCCACCAGAGCGGACAGGAACACTGAAGCTTTCTTT. Its translation: CATRADRNTEAFF.

The rearrangement links TRBV10-1 to TRBJ2-2; 11 nucleotides align to TRBD2. The V segment lost 0 bases and the J segment 9 bases; nucleotides outside the gene matches: 9. Germline V gives CDR1 WNHNN, CDR2 SYGVQD (reference sequence). This CDR3 is built from 17 residues. The CDR3 nucleotides read TGCGCCAGCAGTGAGTCGAGTAGCGGGAGGGCCAACCGGGAGCTGTTTTTT. This sequence encodes CASSESSSGRANRELFF.

The CDR3 nucleotides read TGCGCCAGCAGCCCCAAGCCTACTAGCGGGGGGCCGCAAGAGACCCAGTACTTC. Translation gives CASSPKPTSGGPQETQYF. The chain links TRBV5-1 to TRBJ2-5, with TRBD2 identical over 12 bases. The CDR3 spans 18 residues. The trim removed 4 bases at V and 2 bases at J, leaving 12 bases unmatched. Germline assignment: CDR1 SGHRS and CDR2 YFSETQ.

This clonotype was seen a few times. The J gene is TRBJ1-6, the V gene TRBV29-1; D is possibly TRBD1 (6 bases). V lost 5 bases and J 6 bases, leaving 14 bases between the germline ends. Germline V gene sequence: CDR1 SQVTM, CDR2 ANQGSEA. This CDR3 spans 14 amino acids. The DNA for the CDR3 is TGCAGCGTTTCACCCGGGGGCGCTAATTCACCCCTCCACTTT. This gives the protein CSVSPGGANSPLHF. The whole variable domain, remainder taken from reference TRBV29-1 and TRBJ1-6, is SAVISQKPSRDICQRGTSLTIQCQVDSQVTMMFWYRQQPGQSLTLIATANQGSEATYESGFVIDKFPISRPNLTFSTLTVSNMSPEDSSIYLCSVSPGGANSPLHFGNGTRLTVT.

The J gene is TRBJ2-1, the V gene TRBV15; a weak D match, TRBD2 (6 bases). The CDR3 is 15 residues long. The ends were cut back, 0 bases at V and 3 bases at J, with 9 bases in the middle. CDR1 is LNHNV, CDR2 YYDKDF, per germline (reference sequence). The CDR3 region has the DNA TGTGCCACCAGCAGAGAGAAGGGACTCTACAATGAGCAGTTCTTC. It encodes CATSREKGLYNEQFF. The full variable domain, in which reference TRBV15 and TRBJ2-1 provide the parts outside the CDR3, is DAMVIQNPRYQVTQFGKPVTLSCSQTLNHNVMYWYQQKSSQAPKLLFHYYDKDFNNEADTPDNFQSRRPNTSFCFLDIRSPGLGDTAMYLCATSREKGLYNEQFFGPGTRLTVL.

This clonotype occurred a few times. The chain combines TRBV4-1 with TRBJ2-1, with 10 bases aligning to TRBD2. Germline values: CDR1 MGHRA, CDR2 YSYEKL. This CDR3 contains 15 residues. V trimming: 1 base; J trimming: 8 bases; junction bases outside the gene matches: 5. CDR3 coding DNA: TGCGCCAGCAGCCAAGTTCCTAGCGGGAGCGATGAGCAGTTCTTC. The encoded protein is CASSQVPSGSDEQFF.

For the CDR3, the DNA is TGCGCCAGCAGCTTGAGACTAGCGGGCGTCGCATCCTACAATGAGCAGTTCTTC. Protein sequence: CASSLRLAGVASYNEQFF. The chain links TRBV5-1 to TRBJ2-1, with TRBD2 matching 10 bases. The CDR3 covers 18 residues. The trim removed 1 base at V and 1 base at J, leaving 8 bases unmatched. The germline CDR1 and CDR2 sequences are SGHRS and YFSETQ.

CDR3 loop: CASSQRGTSGSSDTQYF. In DNA, the CDR3 is TGTGCCAGCAGTCAACGAGGGACTAGCGGGAGTTCAGATACGCAGTATTTT. This chain links TRBV7-2 with TRBJ2-3; TRBD2 matches at 14 bases. J lost 4 bases, V lost 6 bases, and 9 bases had no gene match. The germline V gene has CDR1 SGHTA and CDR2 FQGNSA. The CDR3 is 17 residues long.

The chain carries TRBV21-1 and TRBJ2-7; the D call of TRBD2 is as the table states it, not checked on the DNA. TRBJ2-4 explains the end of the DNA better; the J call may be wrong. TRBV21-1 is flagged as a pseudogene. The CDR3 contains 19 residues. The chain's CDR3 is CASNIRGTSGILAKSIQYF. In DNA, the CDR3 is TGTGCCAGCAACATAAGGGGGACTAGCGGGATCCTAGCCAAAAGCATTCAGTACTTC.

The chain recombines TRBV20-1 with TRBJ2-5; 11 bases map to TRBD2. After removal of 7 bases from V and 11 bases from J, the junction contained 12 bases not matched to a gene. The CDR3 extends over 13 amino acids. From germline, CDR1 is DFQATT and CDR2 SNEGSKA (reference sequence). Here the CDR3 DNA reads TGCAGTGGTCAACTAGCGGGAGTGAGGGAGCAGTACTTC. Protein: CSGQLAGVREQYF.

Concerning this clonotype: Given a much more abundant clone one base away, this may be a read error. The chain employs TRBV7-9 and TRBJ2-7, with D perhaps TRBD1 or TRBD2 (5 bases each). This CDR3 region has 15 residues. Per the germline V gene, CDR1 is SEHNR and CDR2 is FQNEAQ (reference sequence). Trimming took off 1 base at V and 4 bases at J, with 14 bases between the two ends. The CDR3: CASSLVEGPGYEQYF. Written as DNA, the CDR3 is TGTGCCAGCAGCTTAGTCGAGGGGCCTGGATACGAGCAGTACTTC.

The V gene is TRBV6-6, the J gene TRBJ1-5; no clear D gene. The CDR3 has 13 residues. The germline CDR1 and CDR2 sequences are MNHNY and SVGAGI (reference sequence). V shed 3 bases and J shed 5 bases, with 8 bases lying between them. CDR3 nucleotide sequence: TGTGCCAGCAGTTATCAATCGGATCAGCCCCAGCATTTT. Translation: CASSYQSDQPQHF.

The CDR3 region is CASSLGDQPLETQYF. The CDR3 DNA follows: TGCGCCAGCAGCTTGGGGGACCAGCCCCTTGAGACCCAGTACTTC. The gene calls are TRBV5-1 and TRBJ2-5; TRBD1 or TRBD2 may be the D gene (5 bases each). The CDR3 has 15 amino acids. The germline gives CDR1 SGHRS, CDR2 YFSETQ. The germline V and J ends were trimmed by 0 bases and 5 bases, with 14 bases remaining between them.

V usage is TRBV2 and J usage is TRBJ2-7; TRBD2 might be the D (5 bases). Germline V gene sequence: CDR1 SNHLY, CDR2 FYNNEI. Trimming pared 1 base from V and 7 bases from J, leaving 14 bases between. The CDR3 has 14 amino acids. The CDR3 loop is CASSEESSVSEQYF. The CDR3 DNA sequence: TGTGCCAGCAGTGAAGAGAGTAGCGTATCTGAGCAGTACTTC.

J is TRBJ2-6 and V is TRBV7-2; tentatively, D is TRBD1 (6 bases). CDR3 size: 17 residues. Germline V gene lookup returns CDR1 SGHTA and CDR2 FQGNSA. The ends were cut back, 2 bases at V and 1 base at J, with 12 bases in the middle. The chain's CDR3 is CASSLTPRGSGANVLTF. In DNA, the CDR3 is TGTGCCAGCAGCTTAACCCCCAGGGGATCTGGGGCCAACGTCCTGACTTTC.

The rearrangement links TRBV11-2 to TRBJ2-5; D ambiguous. Germline V gene sequence: CDR1 SGHAT, CDR2 FQNNGV. V shed 4 bases and J shed 2 bases, with 14 bases lying between them. CDR3 length equals 15 residues. CDR3 DNA sequence: TGTGCCAGCAGCTACACACCGAACCCACAAGAGACCCAGTACTTC. Its translation: CASSYTPNPQETQYF.

V and J are TRBV20-1 and TRBJ2-1; a possible D gene is TRBD2 (5 bases). The CDR3 consists of 14 residues. Germline values: CDR1 DFQATT, CDR2 SNEGSKA (reference sequence). Trimming shortened V by 6 bases and J by 3 bases, and 15 bases separated the two germline ends. In DNA form, the CDR3 reads TGCAGTGCCCACGCTAGCTGGGGCTACAATGAGCAGTTCTTC. Protein product: CSAHASWGYNEQFF.